These 20 T cell receptor beta chains were all obtained from the same sample, sequenced in a study of OX40 agonist ivuxolimab in advanced cancers. Repertoires were generated with immunoSEQ multiplex PCR, while TCRdb's copy carries only in-frame clones and drops some. Among about 96,000 clones listed, around 80% were seen once. The sample here was CD4+ or CD8+ T cells sorted from blood, taken in a trial of the OX40 agonist ivuxolimab. Source of these receptors: an adult with an advanced solid tumor such as melanoma, head and neck, liver or kidney cancer.

This clone was found many times. CDR3 in DNA: TGTGCCAGCAGGGGACCCCTGCAGTATGGCTACACCTTC. Translating it yields CASRGPLQYGYTF. The chain uses TRBV6-5 and TRBJ1-2; D is possibly TRBD1 (5 bases). Germline CDR1 MNHEY, CDR2 SVGAGI. V lost 6 bases and J 5 bases, leaving 13 bases between the germline ends. This CDR3 region has 13 residues.

This chain links TRBV7-2 with TRBJ2-3; 12 bases agree with TRBD2. Germline V gene sequence: CDR1 SGHTA, CDR2 FQGNSA. The CDR3 extends over 17 amino acids. The ends lost 3 bases at V and 7 bases at J; junction bases unmatched: 11. The CDR3, as DNA: TGTGCCAGCAGCTTCCAGACTAGCGGGAGAAATTCATATACGCAGTATTTT. It specifies CASSFQTSGRNSYTQYF.

V gene TRBV6-5 combines with J gene TRBJ1-5, with D unresolved. The CDR3 has 13 amino acids. V was shortened by 2 bases and J by 7 bases, with 9 bases between the two germline ends. The germline gives CDR1 MNHEY, CDR2 SVGAGI. CDR3 nucleotides: TGTGCCAGCAGTTACCGGAAAGACCAGCCCCAGCATTTT. It encodes CASSYRKDQPQHF.

The gene calls are TRBV27 and TRBJ1-2; 7 bases line up with TRBD1. The V segment lost 3 bases and the J segment 4 bases; nucleotides outside the gene matches: 8. Germline CDR1 MNHEY, CDR2 SMNVEV (reference sequence). The CDR3 is 15 residues long. The CDR3 DNA reads as TGTGCCAGCAGTTTGGCAGGGGGGCGATCCTATGGCTACACCTTC. Protein sequence: CASSLAGGRSYGYTF.

CDR3 in DNA: TGTGCCAGTAGTATAGTCGGGCAGATATACAATGAGCAGTTCTTC. This codes for CASSIVGQIYNEQFF. The J gene is TRBJ2-1, the V gene TRBV19; D ambiguous. The CDR3 totals 15 residues. Germline V gene sequence: CDR1 LNHDA, CDR2 SQIVND (reference sequence). Trimming shortened V by 1 base and J by 4 bases, and 11 bases separated the two germline ends.

The chain joins TRBV30 to TRBJ2-3; TRBD2 is a possible D gene (5 bases). CDR1 is GTSNPN and CDR2 is SVGIG in the germline V gene (reference sequence). This CDR3 region has 11 residues. Trimming pared 1 base from V and 11 bases from J, leaving 10 bases between. CDR3 loop: CAWSGHGGQYF. CDR3 nucleotides: TGTGCCTGGAGTGGTCATGGAGGGCAGTATTTT.

This chain uses TRBV5-5 with TRBJ1-5; possible D gene TRBD1, 5 bases. CDR1 SGHKS and CDR2 YYEKEE come from the germline V gene (reference sequence). Trimming cost V 2 bases and J 4 bases, with 13 bases left between them. There are 15 residues in the CDR3. CDR3 sequence reads: CASSFGTPSNQPQHF. In DNA, the CDR3 is TGTGCCAGCAGCTTTGGGACCCCGTCTAATCAGCCCCAGCATTTT.

This sequence joins TRBV12-5 and TRBJ2-7; TRBD1 is a possible D gene (6 bases). Germline assignment: CDR1 LGHNT and CDR2 FRNRAP. CDR3 size: 18 residues. Trimming removed 0 bases at V and 2 bases at J, with 20 bases between. The CDR3 protein is CASGLVITLTGATYEQYF. CDR3 sequence (DNA): TGTGCTAGTGGTTTGGTCATCACTCTGACAGGCGCGACCTACGAGCAGTACTTC.

The V gene is TRBV10-3, the J gene TRBJ1-1; tentative D call: TRBD1 (5 bases). This CDR3 is built from 13 residues. Germline loops: CDR1 ENHRY, CDR2 SYGVKD. Trimming removed 8 bases from V and 4 bases from J, with 14 bases in between. CDR3 in amino acids: CAIRKGSGTEAFF. CDR3 bases: TGTGCCATCCGCAAGGGGTCAGGCACTGAAGCTTTCTTT.

This clone was detected only a few times. The rearrangement links TRBV20-1 to TRBJ2-3, with 7 bases lining up with TRBD2. The trim removed 6 bases at V and 13 bases at J, leaving 7 bases unmatched. This CDR3 has 10 residues. Germline CDR1 and CDR2: DFQATT and SNEGSKA (reference sequence). The CDR3 DNA reads as TGCAGTGCCCCGGGGAGGGTGGAGTATTTT. This translates into CSAPGRVEYF.

The chain couples TRBV5-5 to TRBJ1-1; unclear D gene. The CDR3 spans 13 residues. V was trimmed by 4 bases and J by 1 base, leaving 8 bases between them. Germline V gene sequence: CDR1 SGHKS, CDR2 YYEKEE (reference sequence). The CDR3 DNA reads TGTGCCAGCAGCACGGGCCCGAACACTGAAGCTTTCTTT. The encoded protein is CASSTGPNTEAFF.

J is TRBJ2-1 and V is TRBV7-9; 7 bases align to TRBD1. The CDR3 is 15 amino acids. J was trimmed by 3 bases and V by 3 bases; bases with no gene match: 5. Germline V CDR1 and CDR2: SEHNR, FQNEAQ (reference sequence). The CDR3 reads CASSLRQGFYNEQFF. In DNA form, the CDR3 reads TGTGCCAGCAGCTTGAGACAGGGTTTCTACAATGAGCAGTTCTTC.

CDR3 protein: CASSETTGNYEQYF. In DNA, the CDR3 is TGTGCCAGCAGCGAGACGACAGGGAACTACGAGCAGTACTTC. This chain joins TRBV7-9 and TRBJ2-7, with 7 positions matching TRBD1. The V gene's germline CDR1 is SEHNR and CDR2 FQNEAQ (reference sequence). The trim removed 5 bases at V and 3 bases at J, leaving 7 bases unmatched. The length of the CDR3 is 14 residues.

CDR3 residues: CAWGLGGYSYEQYF. CDR3 nucleotides: TGTGCCTGGGGACTGGGCGGGTATTCCTACGAGCAGTACTTC. This rearrangement joins TRBV30 to TRBJ2-7; a weak D match, TRBD2 (5 bases). Germline V gives CDR1 GTSNPN, CDR2 SVGIG (reference sequence). The V gene lost 5 bases and the J gene lost 1 base, with 15 bases spanning the gap. The CDR3 spans 14 residues.

The gene calls are TRBV7-2 and TRBJ1-2; tentatively, D is TRBD1 (6 bases). There are 13 residues in the CDR3. V shed 6 bases and J shed 4 bases, with 12 bases lying between them. The germline V gene encodes CDR1 SGHTA and CDR2 FQGNSA. Here the CDR3 DNA reads TGTGCCAGCAGATCGGGGGGCGGCTATGGCTACACCTTC. This codes for CASRSGGGYGYTF.

This clone was observed once. The chain has TRBV4-3 and TRBJ2-7, with D unresolved. The ends were cut back, 5 bases at V and 3 bases at J, with 11 bases in the middle. The CDR3 runs to 13 residues. Germline V gene sequence: CDR1 LGHNA, CDR2 YSLEER. This chain's CDR3 is CASSLVGSYEQYF. As DNA, the CDR3 is TGCGCCAGCAGCTTGGTAGGAAGCTACGAGCAGTACTTC.

This rearrangement joins TRBV5-4 to TRBJ1-1; D may be TRBD1 (5 bases). V lost 1 base and J 4 bases, leaving 20 bases between the germline ends. Germline V gives CDR1 SGHNT, CDR2 YYREEE (reference sequence). CDR3 length: 17 amino acids. CDR3 nucleotides: TGTGCCAGCAGCTTGAGGGACTTAAGATTGGACTCCACTGAAGCTTTCTTT. Its protein product is CASSLRDLRLDSTEAFF.

This clone has a handful of counts. This sequence joins TRBV5-4 and TRBJ2-3, with 10 positions matching TRBD2. CDR1 and CDR2 (germline): SGHNT, YYREEE (reference sequence). This CDR3 comprises 16 residues. Unmatched junction bases numbered 6, after V lost 4 bases and J lost 1 base. The CDR3 protein is CASSIGLAVGTDTQYF. The CDR3 nucleotides are TGTGCCAGCAGCATCGGACTAGCGGTGGGCACAGATACGCAGTATTTT.

J is TRBJ1-2 and V is TRBV19; D remains unclear. CDR1 and CDR2 from the germline V gene are LNHDA and SQIVND (reference sequence). The CDR3 extends over 14 amino acids. Trimming took off 0 bases at V and 2 bases at J, with 7 bases between the two ends. The CDR3 DNA reads TGTGCCAGTAGTATAGAATCGGACAACTATGGCTACACCTTC. Translation gives CASSIESDNYGYTF.

The chain employs TRBV15 and TRBJ1-2, with 12 bases that match TRBD1. Trimming removed 1 base from V and 3 bases from J; junction bases left unmatched: 9. The length of the CDR3 is 18 residues. Germline V gene sequence: CDR1 LNHNV, CDR2 YYDKDF (reference sequence). CDR3 protein: CATSRGLPGQGADYGYTF. The CDR3 region has the DNA TGTGCCACCAGCAGAGGGCTCCCGGGACAGGGGGCTGACTATGGCTACACCTTC.